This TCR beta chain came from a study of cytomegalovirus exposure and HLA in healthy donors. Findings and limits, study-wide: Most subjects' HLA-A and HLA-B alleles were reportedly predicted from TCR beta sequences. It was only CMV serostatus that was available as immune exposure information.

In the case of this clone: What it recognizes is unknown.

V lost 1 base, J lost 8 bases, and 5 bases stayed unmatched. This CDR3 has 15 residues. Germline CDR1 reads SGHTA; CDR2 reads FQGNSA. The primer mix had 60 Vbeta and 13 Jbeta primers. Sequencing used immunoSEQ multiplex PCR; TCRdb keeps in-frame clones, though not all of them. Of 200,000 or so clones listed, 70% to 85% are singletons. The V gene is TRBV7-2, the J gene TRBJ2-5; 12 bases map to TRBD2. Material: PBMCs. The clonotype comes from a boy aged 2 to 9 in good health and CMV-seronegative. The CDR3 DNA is TGTGCCAGCAGCTTAGGGGCTAGCGGGGGGGCTACCCAGTACTTC. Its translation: CASSLGASGGATQYF.